The rows below give T cell receptor beta chains drawn from one sample of a study of T-cell memory formation after mild COVID-19. TCRdb independently ran MiXCR on the 5' RACE reads; one entry per CDR3 protein. This sample has 470,000 or so distinct CDR3 sequences, with over 15% found just once. Source material: PBMCs or a T cell subset sorted from them (not recorded which). All receptors derive from a man younger than 35 who had mild COVID-19 (a few samples of this study predate the infection). Cell type and time point are not known. The CDR3 runs from the conserved cysteine through the conserved F or W. The order of the fields is V gene, J gene, D gene, clone size, CDR3 DNA, CDR3 protein. A D gene is named only where the DNA matches it firmly. Rows may omit the clone size; those that give it use once, few, many or a size class.

V: TRBV12-3/TRBV12-4; J: TRBJ2-1; D: TRBD2; size: NA; DNA: TGTGCCAGCAGTTCTACTAGCGGGGGGGAACGGGAGCAGTTCTTC; CDR3: CASSSTSGGEREQFF
V: TRBV13; J: TRBJ2-5; D: TRBD2; size: NA; DNA: TGTGCCAGCAGCTTAGGGCCTAGCGGGGGGGCCCGTGAGACCCAGTACTTC; CDR3: CASSLGPSGGARETQYF
V: TRBV24-1; J: TRBJ1-1; D: NA; size: few; DNA: TGTGCCACCAGTGAACGGACAGCGATGAACACTGAAGCTTTCTTT; CDR3: CATSERTAMNTEAFF
V: TRBV7-6; J: TRBJ2-5; D: NA; size: many; DNA: TGTGCCAGCAGCTTAGCATCCGAGACCCAGTACTTC; CDR3: CASSLASETQYF
V: TRBV7-3; J: TRBJ2-7; D: NA; size: NA; DNA: TGTGCCAGCAGCTTAATGGCAGGCTACGAGCAGTACTTC; CDR3: CASSLMAGYEQYF
V: TRBV12-3/TRBV12-4; J: TRBJ1-1; D: NA; size: many; DNA: TGTGCCAGCTCCCCGCCGGGGCACACTGAAGCTTTCTTT; CDR3: CASSPPGHTEAFF
V: TRBV4-3; J: TRBJ1-2; D: TRBD1; size: few; DNA: TGCGCCAGCAGCCCAACCGGGACAGGGGGCTCGAGCTACACCTTC; CDR3: CASSPTGTGGSSYTF
V: TRBV29-1; J: TRBJ2-2; D: NA; size: few; DNA: TGCAGCGTTTTAGAAAGGCGAGGGGGTTCGACGAACACCGGGGAGCTGTTTTTT; CDR3: CSVLERRGGSTNTGELFF
V: TRBV5-1; J: TRBJ2-1; D: TRBD2; size: many; DNA: TGCGCCAGCAGCTTGCCCCCTAGCGGGGTCGCCTACAATGAGCAGTTCTTC; CDR3: CASSLPPSGVAYNEQFF
V: TRBV7-2; J: TRBJ2-2; D: NA; size: few; DNA: TGTGCCAGCAGCTTACTCCAGGGCTCAGTATCGGAGCTGTTTTTT; CDR3: CASSLLQGSVSELFF
V: TRBV24-1; J: TRBJ2-3; D: NA; size: NA; DNA: TGTGCCACCAGGGATGCAGGGGGGAAAGATACGCAGTATTTT; CDR3: CATRDAGGKDTQYF
V: TRBV24-1; J: TRBJ2-1; D: NA; size: many; DNA: TGTGCCACCGCCCCCGCCGGCTCCTACAATGAGCAGTTCTTC; CDR3: CATAPAGSYNEQFF
V: TRBV7-2; J: TRBJ2-2; D: TRBD2; size: NA; DNA: TGTGCCAGCAGCTTAGATACTAGCGGGGGGCTCAGGGAGCTGTTTTTT; CDR3: CASSLDTSGGLRELFF
V: TRBV20-1; J: TRBJ1-2; D: NA; size: few; DNA: TGCAGTGCTAGAAACAACGACTATGGCTACACCTTC; CDR3: CSARNNDYGYTF
V: TRBV4-2; J: TRBJ2-5; D: TRBD2; size: few; DNA: TGTGCCAGCAGCCAAGCTGGCGGGGGGCTAGTCGAGACCCAGTACTTC; CDR3: CASSQAGGGLVETQYF
V: TRBV27; J: TRBJ2-2; D: NA; size: few; DNA: TGTGCCAGCAGTCCCCTCCTCGACCCAGGGTGGACCGGGGAGCTGTTTTTT; CDR3: CASSPLLDPGWTGELFF
V: TRBV13; J: TRBJ2-3; D: NA; size: few; DNA: TGTGCCAGCAGCTCCCACCAGGGTCAGGCAGATACGCAGTATTTT; CDR3: CASSSHQGQADTQYF
V: TRBV20-1; J: TRBJ1-3; D: NA; size: few; DNA: TGCAGTGCCACGGACAGTCCGGGAAACACCATATATTTT; CDR3: CSATDSPGNTIYF
V: TRBV7-3; J: TRBJ2-3; D: NA; size: NA; DNA: TGTGCCAGCAGCTTAACGGGAAGCGCAGATACGCAGTATTTT; CDR3: CASSLTGSADTQYF
V: TRBV29-1; J: TRBJ1-2; D: TRBD1; size: NA; DNA: TGCAGCGTCGCCGGGACAGGCTATGGCTACACCTTC; CDR3: CSVAGTGYGYTF
V: TRBV4-2; J: TRBJ2-1; D: TRBD2; size: few; DNA: TGTGCCAGCAGCCAAGGGGAGACTAGCGGATCCTACAATGAGCAGTTCTTC; CDR3: CASSQGETSGSYNEQFF
V: TRBV21-1; J: TRBJ1-2; D: NA; size: NA; DNA: TGTGCCAGCAGCAAAGAGTTCGGAGACTATGGCTACACCTTC; CDR3: CASSKEFGDYGYTF
V: TRBV7-2; J: TRBJ2-2; D: NA; size: few; DNA: TGTGCCACCAAACTCCAGGGGCCCAACACCGGGGAGCTGTTTTTT; CDR3: CATKLQGPNTGELFF
V: TRBV19; J: TRBJ1-5; D: TRBD1; size: NA; DNA: TGTGCCAGTAGTATAGGACAGGGCGGGGGCAATCAGCCCCAGCATTTT; CDR3: CASSIGQGGGNQPQHF
V: TRBV12-3/TRBV12-4; J: TRBJ2-7; D: NA; size: few; DNA: TGTGCCAGCAGTCATACAGGTACCCCCGAGCAGTACTTC; CDR3: CASSHTGTPEQYF
V: TRBV12-3/TRBV12-4; J: TRBJ1-2; D: NA; size: few; DNA: TGTGCCAGCAACCCGGGACAAAACTATGGCTACACCTTC; CDR3: CASNPGQNYGYTF
V: TRBV12-5; J: TRBJ2-4; D: NA; size: many; DNA: TGTGCTAGTGGTTCCCCTACCCTAGCCAAAAACATTCAGTACTTC; CDR3: CASGSPTLAKNIQYF
V: TRBV18; J: TRBJ2-7; D: NA; size: few; DNA: TGTGCCAGCTCACCAAACACTGATCCCTACGAGCAGTACTTC; CDR3: CASSPNTDPYEQYF
V: TRBV3-1; J: TRBJ2-7; D: NA; size: NA; DNA: TGTGCCAGCAGCCAGTATAATTACGAGCAGTACTTC; CDR3: CASSQYNYEQYF
V: TRBV30; J: TRBJ1-6; D: NA; size: few; DNA: TGTGCCTGCGGAGACGGAAATTCACCCCTCCACTTT; CDR3: CACGDGNSPLHF
V: TRBV3-1; J: TRBJ2-7; D: NA; size: few; DNA: TGTGCCAGCAGCCGGACTACGATTATTTACGAGCAGTACTTC; CDR3: CASSRTTIIYEQYF
V: TRBV6-6; J: TRBJ2-5; D: TRBD2; size: NA; DNA: TGTGCCAGCAGTTCTCCTCTAGCGGGGGGGGACCAAGAGACCCAGTACTTC; CDR3: CASSSPLAGGDQETQYF
V: TRBV5-1; J: TRBJ1-2; D: TRBD1; size: few; DNA: TGCGCCAGCAGCGCTGGGACAGTATCCGGGGGCTACACCTTC; CDR3: CASSAGTVSGGYTF
V: TRBV6-2/TRBV6-3; J: TRBJ2-5; D: NA; size: few; DNA: TGTGCCAGTCTTGGACGGGTGCAAGAGACCCAGTACTTC; CDR3: CASLGRVQETQYF
V: TRBV6-6; J: TRBJ2-3; D: TRBD2; size: few; DNA: TGTGCCAGCAGACCTAGCGGGGGAGATACGCAGTATTTT; CDR3: CASRPSGGDTQYF